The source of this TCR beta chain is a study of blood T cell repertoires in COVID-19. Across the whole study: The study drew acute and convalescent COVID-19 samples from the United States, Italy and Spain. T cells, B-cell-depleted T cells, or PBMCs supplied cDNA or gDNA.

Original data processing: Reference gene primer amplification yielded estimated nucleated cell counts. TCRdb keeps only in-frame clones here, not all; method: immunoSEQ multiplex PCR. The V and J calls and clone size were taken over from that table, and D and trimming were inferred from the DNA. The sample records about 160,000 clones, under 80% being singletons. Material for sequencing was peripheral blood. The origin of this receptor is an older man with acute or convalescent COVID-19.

In DNA, the CDR3 is TGTGCCAGCAGTACCCCGGGACAGACGGGCTACACCTTC. This codes for CASSTPGQTGYTF. V gene TRBV28 combines with J gene TRBJ1-2; 7 bases are a match to TRBD1. CDR3 length: 13 residues. Germline V lookup: CDR1 MDHEN, CDR2 SYDVKM. J was trimmed by 8 bases and V by 5 bases; bases with no gene match: 8.